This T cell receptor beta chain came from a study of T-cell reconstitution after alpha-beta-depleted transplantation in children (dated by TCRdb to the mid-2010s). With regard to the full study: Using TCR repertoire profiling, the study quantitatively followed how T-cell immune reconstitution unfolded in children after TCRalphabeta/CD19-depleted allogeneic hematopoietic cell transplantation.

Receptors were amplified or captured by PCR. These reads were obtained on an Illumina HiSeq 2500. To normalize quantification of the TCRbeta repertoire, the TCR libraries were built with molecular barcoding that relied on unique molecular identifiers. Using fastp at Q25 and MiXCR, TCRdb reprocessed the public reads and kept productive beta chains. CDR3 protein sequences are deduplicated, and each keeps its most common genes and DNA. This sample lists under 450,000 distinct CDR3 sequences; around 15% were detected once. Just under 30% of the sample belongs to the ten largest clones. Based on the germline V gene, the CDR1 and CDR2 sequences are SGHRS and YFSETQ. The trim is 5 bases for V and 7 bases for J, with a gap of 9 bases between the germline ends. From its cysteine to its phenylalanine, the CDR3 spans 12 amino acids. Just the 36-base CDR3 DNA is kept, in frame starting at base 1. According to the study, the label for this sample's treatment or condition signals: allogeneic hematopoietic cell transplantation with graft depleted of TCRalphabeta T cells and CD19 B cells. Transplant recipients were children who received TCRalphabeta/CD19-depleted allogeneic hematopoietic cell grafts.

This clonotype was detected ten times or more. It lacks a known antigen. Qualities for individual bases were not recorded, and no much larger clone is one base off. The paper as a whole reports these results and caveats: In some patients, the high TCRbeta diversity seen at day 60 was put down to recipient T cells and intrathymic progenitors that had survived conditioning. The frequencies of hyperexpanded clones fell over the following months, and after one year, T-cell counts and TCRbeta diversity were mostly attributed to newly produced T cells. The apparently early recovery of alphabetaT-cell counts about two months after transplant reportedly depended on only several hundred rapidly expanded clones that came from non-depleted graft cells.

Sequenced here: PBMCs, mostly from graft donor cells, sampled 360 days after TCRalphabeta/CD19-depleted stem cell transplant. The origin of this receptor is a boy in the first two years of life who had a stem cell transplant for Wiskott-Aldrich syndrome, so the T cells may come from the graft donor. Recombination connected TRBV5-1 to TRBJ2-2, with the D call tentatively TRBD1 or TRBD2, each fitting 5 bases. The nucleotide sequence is TGCGCCAGCAGTGGGGACGGCGGGGAGCTGTTTTTT. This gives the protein CASSGDGGELFF.